These 27 T cell receptor beta chains were sequenced from one sample in a study of Graves' ophthalmopathy and Graves' hyperthyroidism. Using RNA transcripts, the TCR beta CDR3 regions were amplified. An opening RT-PCR round employed HTBI primers and preceded a second-round multiplex PCR. TCRdb passed the multiplex PCR reads through MiXCR, listing each CDR3 protein once. The data show more than 150,000 distinct CDR3 sequences, over 35% seen once. The sequenced sample was peripheral blood. Source of these receptors: a woman between 40 and 50 years old with Graves' ophthalmopathy.

This clonotype occurred a few times. The rearrangement joins TRBV12-3 or TRBV12-4 to TRBJ2-7; 10 bases align to TRBD2. This CDR3 is 13 amino acids long. The V segment lost 5 bases and the J segment 5 bases; nucleotides outside the gene matches: 3. CDR3 bases: TGTGCCAGCAGTACCGGGACTAGCGACGAGCAGTACTTC. This codes for CASSTGTSDEQYF.

This clonotype occurred many times. This sequence joins TRBV4-2 and TRBJ2-7, with D unresolved. V gave up 0 bases and J gave up 4 bases, with 10 bases separating them. CDR3 size: 14 residues. The germline gives CDR1 LGHNA, CDR2 YNFKEQ. CDR3 nucleotides: TGTGCCAGCAGCCAAGACAGCAGCCAATACGAGCAGTACTTC. Translation: CASSQDSSQYEQYF.

This chain joins TRBV11-2 and TRBJ1-2; perhaps TRBD1 as D (5 bases). Germline CDR1 and CDR2: SGHAT and FQNNGV. Trimming took 3 bases from V and 2 from J, leaving 10 bases between them. The CDR3 is 14 amino acids. CDR3 sequence: CASSFGGGNYGYTF. CDR3 coding DNA: TGTGCCAGCAGCTTTGGGGGTGGGAACTATGGCTACACCTTC.

This rearrangement joins TRBV11-2 to TRBJ2-2; TRBD1 aligns across 7 bases. The CDR3 extends over 16 amino acids. Germline CDR1 reads SGHAT; CDR2 reads FQNNGV. V dropped 3 bases and J dropped 3; count of bases not matched to a gene: 7. Here the CDR3 DNA reads TGTGCCAGCAGCTTCCCGGGACAGACATACACCGGGGAGCTGTTTTTT. This translates into CASSFPGQTYTGELFF.

Points on this clonotype: This clone may be a read error of a much larger clone one base away. The rearrangement joins TRBV3-1 to TRBJ1-2, with D possibly TRBD1 on 6 matching bases. The CDR3 extends over 16 amino acids. Trimming left V 1 base short and J 1 base short, with 13 bases between. Germline V gene lookup returns CDR1 LGHDT and CDR2 YNNKEL (reference sequence). This chain's CDR3 is CASSQVTGAHNYGYTF. In nucleotides, the CDR3 is TGTGCCAGCAGCCAAGTAACGGGGGCCCATAACTATGGCTACACCTTC.

This clonotype was counted many times. CDR3 residues: CASSAGGFTEAFF. In DNA form, the CDR3 reads TGTGCCAGCAGCGCCGGGGGTTTCACTGAAGCTTTCTTT. The chain couples TRBV12-3 or TRBV12-4 to TRBJ1-1; tentative D call: TRBD1 (5 bases). This CDR3 has 13 residues. Trimming cost V 6 bases and J 4 bases, with 12 bases left between them.

In its sample, this clonotype was seen many times. The chain carries TRBV15 and TRBJ2-5; D possibly matches TRBD1 or TRBD2 (6 bases each). Trimming took off 0 bases at V and 1 base at J, with 12 bases between the two ends. This CDR3 has 16 residues. Germline CDR1 and CDR2: LNHNV and YYDKDF (reference sequence). The CDR3, as DNA: TGTGCCACCAGCAGAGATAGGGGGGTAATCCAAGAGACCCAGTACTTC. It codes for CATSRDRGVIQETQYF.

The chain joins TRBV6-1 to TRBJ2-7; the match to TRBD2 covers 10 bases. The CDR3 is made up of 14 amino acids. With V trimmed by 6 bases and J by 2 bases, 4 bases remained unmatched. Germline CDR1 and CDR2: MNHNS and SASEGT. CDR3 region: CASSQLAGTYEQYF. In DNA, the CDR3 is TGTGCCAGCAGCCAACTAGCGGGAACCTACGAGCAGTACTTC.

This clonotype came up many times. This chain links TRBV20-1 with TRBJ1-1; D not resolved. The length of the CDR3 is 12 residues. Germline CDR1 DFQATT, CDR2 SNEGSKA (reference sequence). CDR3 region: CSAWEGFTEAFF. As DNA, the CDR3 is TGCAGCGCTTGGGAGGGATTCACTGAAGCTTTCTTT.

This chain connects TRBV12-3 or TRBV12-4 to TRBJ1-1; no reliable D call. The CDR3 consists of 15 residues. V gave up 6 bases and J gave up 0 bases, with 14 bases separating them. CDR3: CASSFRAEMNTEAFF. The CDR3 nucleotides are TGTGCCAGCAGCTTTCGGGCAGAGATGAACACTGAAGCTTTCTTT.

This clonotype was counted ten times or more. The rearrangement joins TRBV27 to TRBJ1-5; D uncertain. Germline CDR1 MNHEY, CDR2 SMNVEV (reference sequence). The CDR3 has 14 amino acids. Trimming took 5 bases from V and 2 from J, leaving 10 bases between them. The CDR3 region is CASSRKAGNQPQHF. The CDR3 bases are TGTGCCAGCAGTAGGAAGGCCGGCAATCAGCCCCAGCATTTT.

The count of this clonotype is one. This chain connects TRBV28 to TRBJ2-7; 7 nucleotides agree with TRBD1. After removal of 8 bases from V and 6 bases from J, the junction contained 13 bases not matched to a gene. Per the germline V gene, CDR1 is MDHEN and CDR2 is SYDVKM. The CDR3 totals 14 residues. In DNA form, the CDR3 reads TGTGCCAGCTCCCAGACAGGGCTGTTATCCGAGCAGTACTTC. It translates to CASSQTGLLSEQYF.

This clonotype was recorded many times. The rearrangement joins TRBV6-5 to TRBJ2-7; 10 nucleotides line up with TRBD2. Germline assignment: CDR1 MNHEY and CDR2 SVGAGI. CDR3 length equals 15 residues. V lost 5 bases and J lost 7; bases outside the gene matches: 11. CDR3 in DNA: TGTGCCAGCAGTCACGCTAGCGGGGGTGCGGGGGAGCAGTACTTC. It translates to CASSHASGGAGEQYF.

The chain joins TRBV6-5 to TRBJ1-2; TRBD1 matches at 8 bases. After removal of 0 bases from V and 5 bases from J, the junction contained 2 bases not matched to a gene. This CDR3 contains 14 residues. Germline V gene data show CDR1 as MNHEY and CDR2 as SVGAGI. The CDR3 protein is CASSYSRTGYGYTF. CDR3 bases: TGTGCCAGCAGTTACTCGCGGACAGGGTATGGCTACACCTTC.

This clonotype has a count of ten or more. The CDR3 spells CASKDISYYGYTF. DNA of the CDR3: TGTGCCAGTAAGGATATATCATACTATGGCTACACCTTC. The gene calls are TRBV19 and TRBJ1-2, with D unresolved. Trimming cost V 7 bases and J 3 bases, with 12 bases left between them. CDR1 is LNHDA, CDR2 SQIVND, per germline (reference sequence). The CDR3 loop spans 13 amino acids. Looking up the rest from reference TRBV19 and TRBJ1-2 gives the full variable domain: DGGITQSPKYLFRKEGQNVTLSCEQNLNHDAMYWYRQDPGQGLRLIYYSQIVNDFQKGDIAEGYSVSREKKESFPLTVTSAQKNPTAFYLCASKDISYYGYTFGSGTRLTVV.

This clonotype was recorded at least ten times. The genes are TRBV24-1 and TRBJ2-5, with D unresolved. Germline CDR1 reads KGHDR; CDR2 reads SFDVKD. V gave up 3 bases and J gave up 1 base, with 8 bases separating them. The CDR3 sequence is 14 residues long. CDR3 loop: CATSDRSFQETQYF. Here the CDR3 DNA reads TGTGCCACCAGTGATCGGAGTTTCCAAGAGACCCAGTACTTC.

At least ten counts were recorded for this clonotype. The rearrangement uses TRBV6-5 and TRBJ1-5; D unclear. This CDR3 is built from 17 residues. V dropped 0 bases and J dropped 5 bases, with 17 bases sitting between them. Germline CDR1 is MNHEY and CDR2 is SVGAGI. CDR3 in amino acids: CASSYSASPFVDQPQHF. The CDR3 coding sequence is TGTGCCAGCAGTTACTCGGCCAGTCCTTTCGTAGATCAGCCCCAGCATTTT.

This clonotype was picked up many times. The V and J genes are TRBV4-1 and TRBJ1-2; D gene ambiguous. The CDR3 runs to 14 residues. The germline CDR1 and CDR2 sequences are MGHRA and YSYEKL. The V and J ends lost 1 base and 0 bases respectively, with 6 bases between them. The CDR3 reads CASSQGGANYGYTF. In nucleotides, the CDR3 is TGCGCCAGCAGCCAAGGGGGAGCTAACTATGGCTACACCTTC.

This clonotype has at least ten counts. V and J are TRBV12-3 or TRBV12-4 and TRBJ1-6, with a tentative D call TRBD1 (6 bases). The V and J ends lost 5 bases and 8 bases respectively, with 13 bases between them. The length of the CDR3 is 14 residues. CDR3 bases: TGTGCCAGCAGTGCACAGGGTGGCGATTCACCCCTCCACTTT. It yields the protein CASSAQGGDSPLHF.

The gene calls are TRBV7-8 and TRBJ2-5; D gene unclear. The germline V gene has CDR1 SGHVS and CDR2 FQNEAQ. This CDR3 has 14 amino acids. Trimming removed 4 bases from V and 4 bases from J, with 13 bases in between. CDR3 sequence: CASSYPLWIETQYF. CDR3 DNA: TGTGCCAGCAGCTATCCCCTGTGGATAGAGACCCAGTACTTC. Full variable domain (remainder filled in from reference TRBV7-8 and TRBJ2-5): GAGVSQSPRYKVAKRGQDVALRCDPISGHVSLFWYQQALGQGPEFLTYFQNEAQLDKSGLPSDRFFAERPEGSVSTLKIQRTQQEDSAVYLCASSYPLWIETQYFGPGTRLLVL.

There are many counts of this clonotype. The chain has TRBV30 and TRBJ1-1; possible D gene TRBD1, 6 bases. The V end was cut by 1 base, the J end by 0 bases, with 9 bases between. The CDR3 is 14 amino acids. CDR1 GTSNPN and CDR2 SVGIG come from the germline V gene (reference sequence). CDR3 in amino acids: CAWSETGLNTEAFF. In DNA, the CDR3 is TGTGCCTGGAGTGAAACAGGGCTGAACACTGAAGCTTTCTTT.

The table lists this clonotype with many counts. V and J are TRBV18 and TRBJ2-5, with no clear D. CDR1 KGHSH and CDR2 LQKENI come from the germline V gene. The germline V and J ends were trimmed by 3 bases and 0 bases, with 11 bases remaining between them. The CDR3 consists of 15 residues. The CDR3 protein is CASSPSFSHQETQYF. The CDR3 DNA reads as TGTGCCAGCTCACCGTCGTTTAGCCACCAAGAGACCCAGTACTTC.

This clonotype was detected ten times or more. The chain carries TRBV6-5 and TRBJ1-6; D unclear. V was shortened by 2 bases and J by 7 bases, with 9 bases between the two germline ends. CDR3 length: 14 residues. Germline V gene sequence: CDR1 MNHEY, CDR2 SVGAGI. The CDR3 loop reads CASSYRAINSPLHF. The CDR3, as DNA: TGTGCCAGCAGTTACAGGGCAATCAATTCACCCCTCCACTTT.

This clonotype was seen at least ten times. This rearrangement joins TRBV6-1 to TRBJ2-7; TRBD1 matches 7 bases. With V trimmed by 5 bases and J by 0 bases, 7 bases remained unmatched. The germline CDR1 and CDR2 sequences are MNHNS and SASEGT. This CDR3 is built from 15 residues. The CDR3 loop reads CASSPTGMFSYEQYF. The CDR3 nucleotides are TGTGCCAGCAGTCCGACAGGGATGTTCTCCTACGAGCAGTACTTC.

The gene calls are TRBV27 and TRBJ1-2; possibly TRBD1 for D (5 bases). The CDR3 contains 12 residues. Trimming shortened V by 7 bases and J by 7 bases, and 13 bases separated the two germline ends. The germline V gene encodes CDR1 MNHEY and CDR2 SMNVEV (reference sequence). In DNA, the CDR3 is TGTGCCAGCAAATCGGGGGGTACTGGCTACACCTTC. This encodes CASKSGGTGYTF.

This clonotype was found many times. This chain joins TRBV7-3 and TRBJ2-5, with 7 positions matching TRBD2. CDR3 length: 15 amino acids. J lost 2 bases, V lost 5 bases, and 8 bases had no gene match. Germline CDR1 SGHTA, CDR2 FQGTGA. The CDR3 spells CASSPQRGLQETQYF. DNA for the CDR3: TGTGCCAGCAGCCCCCAGCGGGGACTACAAGAGACCCAGTACTTC.

This clonotype showed up many times. The rearrangement uses TRBV5-1 and TRBJ1-2; TRBD1 matches at 7 bases. Per germline, CDR1 SGHRS and CDR2 YFSETQ. V was pared by 4 bases and J by 3 bases, with 12 bases of the junction left unmatched. CDR3 length equals 16 residues. The CDR3 DNA follows: TGCGCCAGCAGCCCCGGACAGGTCACGCAAGACTATGGCTACACCTTC. This encodes CASSPGQVTQDYGYTF.